These 22 T cell receptor beta chains share one sample of origin, sequenced in a study of cytomegalovirus exposure and HLA in healthy donors. Use of 60 Vbeta and 13 Jbeta primers characterized the PCR. The assay was immunoSEQ multiplex PCR, and TCRdb's table has in-frame clones only and misses some. The table has approximately 120,000 clones, roughly four fifths seen once. Input material: PBMCs. Source of these receptors: a woman aged 55-75 years in good health and CMV-seropositive.

This chain connects TRBV7-3 to TRBJ2-1; 13 positions match TRBD2. Trimming cost V 1 base and J 9 bases; bases outside gene matches: 3. Germline lookup yields CDR1 SGHTA and CDR2 FQGTGA. This CDR3 is 15 amino acids long. For the CDR3, the DNA is TGTGCCAGCAGCTTAAGGACTAGCGGGAGTACTGAGCAGTTCTTC. Its protein is CASSLRTSGSTEQFF.

The chain uses TRBV14 and TRBJ1-2; D unclear. Germline CDR1 and CDR2: SGHDN and FVKESK. The V end lost 3 bases, the J end lost 4 bases, and 21 bases lay between the germline ends. The CDR3 has 17 amino acids. Here the CDR3 DNA reads TGTGCCAGCAGCCACCCCACTACGCGGACGGACTTCTATGGCTACACCTTC. Its protein product is CASSHPTTRTDFYGYTF.

The CDR3: CSVEGRGRDEAFF. The CDR3 DNA is TGCAGCGTTGAAGGGAGGGGGCGGGATGAAGCTTTCTTT. This rearrangement joins TRBV29-1 to TRBJ1-1; the match to TRBD1 covers 7 bases. V lost 1 base to trimming and J lost 7 bases; unmatched junction nucleotides: 6. This CDR3 is built from 13 residues. Germline CDR1 and CDR2: SQVTM and ANQGSEA.

The genes are TRBV18 and TRBJ1-2, with 9 bases that match TRBD1. Germline V CDR1 and CDR2: KGHSH, LQKENI. The CDR3 runs to 16 residues. V was pared by 2 bases and J by 6 bases, with 10 bases of the junction left unmatched. In nucleotides, the CDR3 is TGTGCCAGCTCACCATTATGGAGACAGGGGGAGCATGGCTACACCTTC. Translated: CASSPLWRQGEHGYTF.

This clone was observed once. The V call is TRBV4-1, the J call TRBJ2-3; the match to TRBD1 covers 7 bases. Per germline, CDR1 MGHRA and CDR2 YSYEKL. Trimming took 1 base from V and 0 from J; bases not matched to a gene: 7. The CDR3 is made up of 17 amino acids. The CDR3 DNA follows: TGCGCCAGCAGCCAAGTTTGGGGACAGCCGAGCACAGATACGCAGTATTTT. This codes for CASSQVWGQPSTDTQYF.

V usage is TRBV7-2 and J usage is TRBJ1-2; TRBD1 agrees at 9 bases. The length of the CDR3 is 14 residues. Per the germline V gene, CDR1 is SGHTA and CDR2 is FQGNSA. V was pared by 3 bases and J by 8 bases, with 7 bases of the junction left unmatched. Here the CDR3 reads CASSFEWTGVGYTF. As DNA, the CDR3 is TGTGCCAGCAGCTTCGAATGGACAGGGGTAGGCTACACCTTC.

V usage is TRBV11-2 and J usage is TRBJ1-1; 7 bases align to TRBD1. V gave up 5 bases and J gave up 1 base; unmatched junction bases: 10. CDR1 and CDR2 from the germline V gene are SGHAT and FQNNGV. The length of the CDR3 is 16 residues. The CDR3 reads CASSIVQGGRNTEAFF. The CDR3 DNA reads TGTGCCAGCAGCATCGTTCAGGGGGGAAGGAACACTGAAGCTTTCTTT.

This chain joins TRBV9 and TRBJ2-7, with D possibly being TRBD1 (6 bases). V lost 3 bases, J lost 2 bases, and 15 bases lay in between. Germline CDR1 reads SGDLS; CDR2 reads YYNGEE. The CDR3 is made up of 15 amino acids. The DNA for the CDR3 is TGTGCCAGCAGCGCCATAGACAGGCCCACCTACGAGCAGTACTTC. It codes for CASSAIDRPTYEQYF.

The J gene is TRBJ2-1, the V gene TRBV27; D ambiguous. V was trimmed by 1 base and J by 8 bases, leaving 6 bases between them. CDR1 and CDR2 (germline): MNHEY, SMNVEV (reference sequence). This CDR3 contains 12 residues. The CDR3 DNA reads as TGTGCCAGCAGTTTATTAGGAGATGAGCAGTTCTTC. Translation gives CASSLLGDEQFF.

On this clone: Relative to the germline gene, one junction end is altered; a read error may explain this. The chain has TRBV10-3 and TRBJ2-1, with TRBD2 matching 9 bases. Germline values: CDR1 ENHRY, CDR2 SYGVKD. This CDR3 region has 13 residues. CDR3 nucleotides: TGTGCCATCAGAACGGGACTAGCTGACGCATGGGTCTTC. It encodes CAIRTGLADAWVF.

The rearrangement joins TRBV5-1 to TRBJ1-1; weak D call: TRBD1 (6 bases). The V end was cut by 3 bases, the J end by 5 bases, with 11 bases between. Germline V lookup: CDR1 SGHRS, CDR2 YFSETQ. This CDR3 spans 13 amino acids. CDR3 protein: CASSSDQGTEAFF. The CDR3 bases are TGCGCCAGCAGCTCGGACCAGGGGACTGAAGCTTTCTTT.

The V call is TRBV6-1, the J call TRBJ1-1, with D perhaps TRBD1 (6 bases). Germline CDR1 reads MNHNS; CDR2 reads SASEGT. This CDR3 contains 16 residues. Trimming took off 3 bases at V and 4 bases at J, with 18 bases between the two ends. CDR3 nucleotides: TGTGCCAGCAGTGAGCGGTACAGGGTTTCCGGCACTGAAGCTTTCTTT. Translated, it gives CASSERYRVSGTEAFF.

The chain recombines TRBV5-1 with TRBJ2-2; 8 bases agree with TRBD2. Germline CDR1 is SGHRS and CDR2 is YFSETQ. Germline trimming cut 3 bases from V and 0 bases from J; bases unmatched to any gene: 4. This CDR3 has 16 amino acids. CDR3 sequence: CASSSSGSSNTGELFF. The CDR3 nucleotides read TGCGCCAGCAGCTCGAGCGGGAGCTCGAACACCGGGGAGCTGTTTTTT. Full variable domain (missing parts from reference TRBV5-1 and TRBJ2-2): KAGVTQTPRYLIKTRGQQVTLSCSPISGHRSVSWYQQTPGQGLQFLFEYFSETQRNKGNFPGRFSGRQFSNSRSEMNVSTLELGDSALYLCASSSSGSSNTGELFFGEGSRLTVL.

The gene calls are TRBV18 and TRBJ2-2; 9 nucleotides agree with TRBD2. V was pared by 2 bases and J by 0 bases, with 1 base of the junction left unmatched. There are 16 residues in the CDR3. From germline, CDR1 is KGHSH and CDR2 LQKENI. CDR3 sequence reads: CASSPLAGANTGELFF. The CDR3 region has the DNA TGTGCCAGCTCACCATTAGCGGGAGCGAACACCGGGGAGCTGTTTTTT.

This chain links TRBV6-5 with TRBJ2-4, with TRBD2 matching over 7 bases. V lost 2 bases to trimming and J lost 0 bases; unmatched junction nucleotides: 1. This CDR3 has 15 residues. The germline CDR1 and CDR2 sequences are MNHEY and SVGAGI. CDR3 DNA sequence: TGTGCCAGCAGTTACCTAGCGGAAGCCAAAAACATTCAGTACTTC. Its protein is CASSYLAEAKNIQYF.

The chain links TRBV6-5 to TRBJ2-7; TRBD2 matches 11 bases. Germline CDR1 and CDR2: MNHEY and SVGAGI. The CDR3 consists of 16 residues. The V gene end was trimmed by 2 bases and the J gene end by 2 bases; junction bases not matched to a gene: 5. The CDR3 nucleotides read TGTGCCAGCAGTTACAGCGGGACTAGCGGAGCCTACGAGCAGTACTTC. It encodes CASSYSGTSGAYEQYF.

The J gene is TRBJ2-2, the V gene TRBV6-5; 8 bases are shared with TRBD2. The germline gives CDR1 MNHEY, CDR2 SVGAGI. This CDR3 contains 15 residues. Unmatched junction bases numbered 7, after V lost 5 bases and J lost 5 bases. The CDR3 sequence is CASSPGLERTGELFF. The CDR3 coding sequence is TGTGCCAGCAGTCCGGGACTAGAACGGACCGGGGAGCTGTTTTTT.

The sample holds one count of this clone. The chain combines TRBV4-3 with TRBJ1-4; D might be TRBD1 (6 bases). The V end lost 1 base, the J end lost 5 bases, and 14 bases lay between the germline ends. Germline assignment: CDR1 LGHNA and CDR2 YSLEER. CDR3 length: 16 amino acids. In DNA, the CDR3 is TGCGCCAGCAGCCAAGCCCGGACAGCCGTCAATGAAAAACTGTTTTTT. Translation: CASSQARTAVNEKLFF.

J is TRBJ2-1 and V is TRBV6-5; 8 bases agree with TRBD2. In germline, CDR1 is MNHEY, CDR2 SVGAGI. V lost 6 bases to trimming and J lost 13 bases; unmatched junction nucleotides: 14. The CDR3 extends over 14 amino acids. The CDR3 bases are TGTGCCAGCAGCCAAGTAGGACTAGCTGCCACCCAGTTCTTC. Amino acid sequence: CASSQVGLAATQFF.

CDR3 protein: CASSTGTDHQPQHF. For the CDR3, the DNA is TGCGCCAGCAGCACCGGGACAGACCATCAGCCCCAGCATTTT. This chain joins TRBV5-1 and TRBJ1-5; TRBD1 agrees at 7 bases. CDR1 and CDR2 (germline): SGHRS, YFSETQ. The CDR3 runs 14 residues. V was pared by 4 bases and J by 5 bases, with 6 bases of the junction left unmatched.

The sample holds one count of this clone. The chain recombines TRBV28 with TRBJ1-2, with D possibly being TRBD1 (6 bases). This CDR3 spans 15 amino acids. V was trimmed by 5 bases and J by 6 bases, leaving 19 bases between them. From germline, CDR1 is MDHEN and CDR2 SYDVKM. CDR3 loop: CASSRGGAGENGYTF. CDR3 nucleotide sequence: TGTGCCAGCAGTCGCGGGGGGGCAGGGGAGAATGGCTACACCTTC.

The chain is built from TRBV4-3 and TRBJ1-2; possible D gene TRBD1, 5 bases. The CDR3 has 13 residues. Trimming took off 2 bases at V and 6 bases at J, with 10 bases between the two ends. Germline CDR1 LGHNA, CDR2 YSLEER. CDR3 residues: CASSQRTGDGYTF. The CDR3 DNA is TGCGCCAGCAGCCAACGGACGGGGGATGGCTACACCTTC.